One sample yielded the 18 T cell receptor beta chains listed below, sequenced in a study of cytomegalovirus exposure and HLA in healthy donors (dated by TCRdb to about 2017). Receptor libraries were prepared by the immunoSEQ multiplex PCR assay. For the multiplex PCR, a mixture combining 60 forward primers for TCR Vbeta segments and 13 reverse primers for TCR Jbeta segments was used. Entries here come from immuneACCESS through TCRdb and include only in-frame sequences with V and J called. Some clones fail to appear in such tables; in the studies checked, an unresolved V gene covers under half of the shortfall, and the cause of the remainder is unknown. The sample table records 240,000 or so clones; around 81% of these occur just once. Of the sample, roughly 7.4% is held by the ten largest clones. Sequenced material: PBMCs. These receptors originate from a woman in her sixties in good health and CMV-seropositive.

A word on this clone: Additional DNA sequences in this sample encode the identical CDR3. The V gene is TRBV6-5, the J gene TRBJ2-7; D may be TRBD2 (6 bases). Trimming took 2 bases from V and 3 from J, leaving 8 bases between them. The CDR3 consists of 13 residues. The V gene's germline CDR1 is MNHEY and CDR2 SVGAGI. Here the CDR3 reads CASSYGGDYEQYF. The CDR3 coding sequence is TGTGCCAGCAGTTACGGAGGGGACTACGAGCAGTACTTC.

The chain combines TRBV2 with TRBJ2-7; tentatively, D is TRBD1 (6 bases). Trimming left V 4 bases short and J 5 bases short, with 12 bases between. From germline, CDR1 is SNHLY and CDR2 FYNNEI. The length of the CDR3 is 13 residues. CDR3 loop: CASSVAGDDEQYF. CDR3 sequence (DNA): TGTGCCAGCAGTGTGGCAGGGGATGACGAGCAGTACTTC.

The gene calls are TRBV7-6 and TRBJ2-3, with a tentative D call TRBD2 (6 bases). V lost 2 bases and J lost 1, with 13 bases in between. The CDR3 covers 16 residues. CDR1 is SGHVS and CDR2 is FNYEAQ in the germline V gene. The CDR3 nucleotides are TGTGCCAGCAGCTTAAGAATGGGGGAGGGCACAGATACGCAGTATTTT. Translated: CASSLRMGEGTDTQYF. The variable domain in full, completed from reference TRBV7-6 and TRBJ2-3, reads GAGVSQSPRYKVTKRGQDVALRCDPISGHVSLYWYRQALGQGPEFLTYFNYEAQQDKSGLPNDRFSAERPEGSISTLTIQRTEQRDSAMYRCASSLRMGEGTDTQYFGPGTRLTVL.

The chain employs TRBV7-9 and TRBJ1-4; D not certain. Germline CDR1 is SEHNR and CDR2 is FQNEAQ (reference sequence). V was pared by 0 bases and J by 12 bases, with 8 bases between. The CDR3 is 12 residues long. DNA for the CDR3: TGTGCCAGCAGCTTAGCTACGAGGGAACTGTTTTTT. Encoded protein: CASSLATRELFF.

The chain combines TRBV7-2 with TRBJ2-5; no firm D call. Germline lookup yields CDR1 SGHTA and CDR2 FQGNSA. The CDR3 runs to 15 residues. V was clipped by 4 bases and J by 0 bases, with 12 bases between them. The CDR3 DNA reads TGTGCCAGCAGCTCAACGACTTTGTACCAAGAGACCCAGTACTTC. The encoded protein is CASSSTTLYQETQYF.

This clone was detected only a few times. This chain links TRBV11-3 with TRBJ2-2; the D gene is possibly TRBD1 (7 bases). The CDR3 covers 16 residues. V dropped 4 bases and J dropped 2 bases, with 14 bases sitting between them. The germline V gene has CDR1 SGHNT and CDR2 YENEEA. CDR3 coding DNA: TGTGCCAGCAGCTCCCCAGGGGGGCGCAACACCGGGGAGCTGTTTTTT. Translation gives CASSSPGGRNTGELFF.

This chain connects TRBV7-3 to TRBJ2-1; no definite D call. CDR1 is SGHTA, CDR2 FQGTGA, per germline. CDR3 size: 14 residues. Trimming took off 1 base at V and 4 bases at J, with 8 bases between the two ends. CDR3 bases: TGTGCCAGCAGCTTAAATTCAATGTACAATGAGCAGTTCTTC. It codes for CASSLNSMYNEQFF.

The chain joins TRBV5-8 to TRBJ2-6; D is unclear. V was shortened by 0 bases and J by 0 bases, with 4 bases between the two germline ends. There are 15 residues in the CDR3. Germline-derived CDR1 and CDR2 are SGHTS and YDEGEE. The CDR3 protein is CASSLGLSGANVLTF. The CDR3 DNA follows: TGTGCCAGCAGCTTGGGTCTCTCTGGGGCCAACGTCCTGACTTTC.

The chain combines TRBV4-1 with TRBJ1-2, with D possibly matching TRBD1 (5 bases). From germline, CDR1 is MGHRA and CDR2 YSYEKL. The CDR3 consists of 14 residues. The V and J ends lost 4 bases and 5 bases respectively, with 14 bases between them. The CDR3 coding sequence is TGCGCCAGCAGCCCCGGAAGCGGGGGTTATGGCTACACCTTC. As protein: CASSPGSGGYGYTF.

V usage is TRBV7-2 and J usage is TRBJ2-7, with a weak D call TRBD2 (6 bases). The germline V and J ends were trimmed by 5 bases and 6 bases, with 14 bases remaining between them. This CDR3 contains 13 residues. Germline CDR1 SGHTA, CDR2 FQGNSA. CDR3 DNA sequence: TGTGCCAGCAGCCGAGCGGAGGGGTTCGAGCAGTACTTC. Translating gives CASSRAEGFEQYF.

The chain is built from TRBV5-5 and TRBJ1-2, with TRBD1 as a possible D gene (6 bases). This CDR3 is 13 amino acids long. CDR1 and CDR2 from the germline V gene are SGHKS and YYEKEE (reference sequence). Trimming took off 0 bases at V and 8 bases at J, with 11 bases between the two ends. The CDR3 loop is CASSLAAGEGYTF. The CDR3 bases are TGTGCCAGCAGCTTGGCGGCAGGGGAAGGCTACACCTTC.

CDR3 sequence: CASSPGQGVNPYEQYF. The DNA of the CDR3 is TGCGCCAGCAGCCCCGGACAGGGGGTAAACCCCTACGAGCAGTACTTC. J is TRBJ2-7 and V is TRBV5-1, with 10 bases that match TRBD1. The length of the CDR3 is 16 residues. The V and J ends lost 4 bases and 2 bases, in that order; junction bases with no gene match: 9. Germline V CDR1 and CDR2: SGHRS, YFSETQ.

V usage is TRBV4-3 and J usage is TRBJ2-7, with 12 bases that match TRBD2. Germline CDR1 and CDR2: LGHNA and YSLEER. The CDR3 contains 14 residues. V was clipped by 4 bases and J by 2 bases; unmatched bases: 0. The CDR3 DNA follows: TGCGCCAGCAGCCGGACTAGCGGGACCTACGAGCAGTACTTC. Protein sequence: CASSRTSGTYEQYF.

The chain links TRBV2 to TRBJ2-3, with 11 bases fitting TRBD2. The CDR3 sequence is 15 residues long. Germline V gene lookup returns CDR1 SNHLY and CDR2 FYNNEI. Trimming at V came to 8 bases and at J to 0 bases, leaving 4 bases not matched to a gene. CDR3 loop: CASGTSGHSTDTQYF. CDR3 coding DNA: TGTGCCAGCGGGACTAGCGGCCATAGCACAGATACGCAGTATTTT.

The chain employs TRBV2 and TRBJ2-6; 14 nucleotides agree with TRBD2. Germline values: CDR1 SNHLY, CDR2 FYNNEI. This CDR3 comprises 18 residues. J gave up 4 bases and V 6 bases, and 8 bases lay outside the gene matches. The CDR3 region has the DNA TGTGCCAGCAGCGTCGGACTAGCGGGAGGCCTCGGGGCCAACGTCCTGACTTTC. Protein sequence: CASSVGLAGGLGANVLTF.

This sequence joins TRBV30 and TRBJ1-1; weak D call: TRBD1 (5 bases). The CDR3 consists of 9 residues. Germline V gene sequence: CDR1 GTSNPN, CDR2 SVGIG (reference sequence). The CDR3 DNA reads as TGTGCGGTAGGGGCTGAAGCTTTCTTT. Translating it yields CAVGAEAFF. Drawing the rest from reference TRBV30 and TRBJ1-1, the complete variable domain is SQTIHQWPATLVQPVGSPLSLECTVEGTSNPNLYWYRQAAGRGLQLLFYSVGIGQISSEVPQNLSASRPQDRQFILSSKKLLLSDSGFYLCAVGAEAFFGQGTRLTVV.

The chain links TRBV9 to TRBJ1-1, with 7 bases lining up with TRBD1. Germline values: CDR1 SGDLS, CDR2 YYNGEE. This CDR3 contains 13 residues. V was clipped by 3 bases and J by 8 bases; unmatched bases: 7. CDR3 loop: CASSGRDSGEAFF. The CDR3 bases are TGTGCCAGCAGCGGCAGGGACAGCGGAGAAGCTTTCTTT. Filled out from reference TRBV9 and TRBJ1-1, the complete variable domain reads DSGVTQTPKHLITATGQRVTLRCSPRSGDLSVYWYQQSLDQGLQFLIQYYNGEERAKGNILERFSAQQFPDLHSELNLSSLELGDSALYFCASSGRDSGEAFFGQGTRLTVV.

This clone has just one count. The chain employs TRBV18 and TRBJ2-1; D is undetermined. This CDR3 is 16 amino acids long. V was clipped by 3 bases and J by 5 bases, with 17 bases between them. Germline V lookup: CDR1 KGHSH, CDR2 LQKENI. The CDR3 spells CASSPVRLYMDNEQFF. DNA of the CDR3: TGTGCCAGCTCACCTGTCCGCCTGTACATGGACAATGAGCAGTTCTTC.